The T cell receptor beta chain described here comes from a study of blood T cell repertoires in COVID-19. Sequencing used immunoSEQ multiplex PCR; TCRdb keeps in-frame clones, though not all of them. The sample has some 400,000 clones, 91% seen once. CDR1 is MDHEN, CDR2 SYDVKM, per germline. This CDR3 is built from 13 residues. V lost 7 bases, J lost 7 bases, and 7 bases stayed unmatched. J is TRBJ1-2 and V is TRBV28, with TRBD1 matching over 9 bases. Sequences were obtained from PBMCs or T cells enriched from blood (not recorded which). The clonotype originates from a woman aged 35 to 49 who had been exposed to COVID-19. CDR3 region: CASTTGTGFGYTF. The CDR3 DNA reads TGTGCCAGCACCACCGGGACAGGGTTTGGCTACACCTTC.